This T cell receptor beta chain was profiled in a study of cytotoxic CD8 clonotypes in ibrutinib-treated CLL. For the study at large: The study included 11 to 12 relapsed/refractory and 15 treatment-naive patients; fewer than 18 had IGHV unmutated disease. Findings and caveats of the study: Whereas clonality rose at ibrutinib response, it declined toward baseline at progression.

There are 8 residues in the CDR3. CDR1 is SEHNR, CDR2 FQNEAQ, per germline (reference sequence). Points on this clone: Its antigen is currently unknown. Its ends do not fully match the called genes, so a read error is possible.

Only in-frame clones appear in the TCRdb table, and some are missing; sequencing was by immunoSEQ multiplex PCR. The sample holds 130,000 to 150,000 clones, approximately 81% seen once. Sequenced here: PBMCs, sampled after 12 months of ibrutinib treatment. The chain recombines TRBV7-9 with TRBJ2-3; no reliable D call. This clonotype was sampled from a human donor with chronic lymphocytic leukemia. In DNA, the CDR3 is TGTGCCAGCAGCCCCTTCGGTTTT. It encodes CASSPFGF.